These T cell receptor beta chains were read from a single sample in a study of blood T cell repertoires in COVID-19. Method: immunoSEQ multiplex PCR; TCRdb's copy keeps in-frame clones and lacks some. The repertoire includes some 190,000 clones, around 76% of them detected once, and roughly 8.8% sits in the top ten. The sequencing input was peripheral blood. The receptors were gathered from a woman in her forties or fifties with active or convalescent COVID-19. Both conserved end residues are part of each CDR3. Fields, in order: CDR3 protein, CDR3 DNA, D gene, J gene, V gene, clone size. D genes are given only for firm matches. A row's size may be missing; if present it is once, few, many or a size class.

cdr3_aa: CSVVRQGDETQYF
cdr3_nt: TGCAGCGTTGTGAGACAGGGGGACGAGACCCAGTACTTC
d_call: TRBD1
j_call: TRBJ2-5
v_call: TRBV29-1
clone_size: NA

cdr3_aa: CASRDPGMTNEKLFF
cdr3_nt: TGTGCCAGCAGGGACCCAGGGATGACTAATGAAAAACTGTTTTTT
d_call: NA
j_call: TRBJ1-4
v_call: TRBV28
clone_size: once

cdr3_aa: CATSGGGVSYEQYF
cdr3_nt: TGTGCCACCTCGGGGGGGGGAGTCTCCTACGAGCAGTACTTC
d_call: TRBD2
j_call: TRBJ2-7
v_call: TRBV6-5
clone_size: NA

cdr3_aa: CASSYSWGPPEAFF
cdr3_nt: TGTGCCAGCAGTTACTCCTGGGGCCCCCCTGAAGCTTTCTTT
d_call: NA
j_call: TRBJ1-1
v_call: TRBV6-2/TRBV6-3
clone_size: NA

cdr3_aa: CAWTISQANEQFF
cdr3_nt: TGTGCCTGGACCATATCCCAGGCCAATGAGCAGTTCTTC
d_call: NA
j_call: TRBJ2-1
v_call: TRBV30
clone_size: NA

cdr3_aa: CASRWGGYEQYF
cdr3_nt: TGTGCCAGCAGGTGGGGGGGATACGAGCAGTACTTC
d_call: TRBD2
j_call: TRBJ2-7
v_call: TRBV2
clone_size: few

cdr3_aa: CSVERSSYNEQFF
cdr3_nt: TGCAGCGTTGAGAGGAGCTCCTACAATGAGCAGTTCTTC
d_call: NA
j_call: TRBJ2-1
v_call: TRBV29-1
clone_size: NA

cdr3_aa: CASSSTDRSPLHF
cdr3_nt: TGTGCCAGCAGCTCCACGGACAGATCACCCCTCCACTTT
d_call: NA
j_call: TRBJ1-6
v_call: TRBV7-3
clone_size: few

cdr3_aa: CASSLPLAGGPGTDTQYF
cdr3_nt: TGTGCCAGCAGTTTACCCCTAGCGGGAGGGCCTGGCACAGATACGCAGTATTTT
d_call: TRBD2
j_call: TRBJ2-3
v_call: TRBV27
clone_size: NA

cdr3_aa: CAERQAPQPNYGYTF
cdr3_nt: TGTGCAGAGCGACAGGCCCCTCAGCCTAACTATGGCTACACCTTC
d_call: NA
j_call: TRBJ1-2
v_call: TRBV30
clone_size: NA

cdr3_aa: CASSRTGSPPETQYF
cdr3_nt: TGTGCCAGCTCACGCACAGGGTCCCCTCCGGAGACCCAGTACTTC
d_call: NA
j_call: TRBJ2-5
v_call: TRBV18
clone_size: NA

cdr3_aa: CASSQQPGANEKLFF
cdr3_nt: TGTGCCAGCAGCCAACAGCCAGGGGCGAATGAAAAACTGTTTTTT
d_call: NA
j_call: TRBJ1-4
v_call: TRBV4-2
clone_size: few

cdr3_aa: CASSHPGTGAYEQYF
cdr3_nt: TGTGCCAGCAGCCATCCCGGGACAGGAGCCTACGAGCAGTACTTC
d_call: TRBD1
j_call: TRBJ2-7
v_call: TRBV3-1/TRBV3-2
clone_size: NA

cdr3_aa: CASSIDLGGNYGYTF
cdr3_nt: TGTGCCAGTAGTATAGATCTGGGGGGTAACTATGGCTACACCTTC
d_call: NA
j_call: TRBJ1-2
v_call: TRBV19
clone_size: once

cdr3_aa: CASSVGGSKEKLFF
cdr3_nt: TGTGCCAGCAGCGTAGGGGGCAGCAAGGAAAAACTGTTTTTT
d_call: NA
j_call: TRBJ1-4
v_call: TRBV9
clone_size: few

cdr3_aa: CASSSGELGNQPQHF
cdr3_nt: TGTGCCAGCAGCTCCGGGGAGTTGGGCAATCAGCCCCAGCATTTT
d_call: NA
j_call: TRBJ1-5
v_call: TRBV5-6
clone_size: NA

cdr3_aa: CSATGLEGYTF
cdr3_nt: TGCAGCGCCACGGGACTTGAGGGCTACACCTTC
d_call: NA
j_call: TRBJ1-2
v_call: TRBV29-1
clone_size: NA

cdr3_aa: CASSPRGSTEAFF
cdr3_nt: TGTGCCAGCAGCCCCCGAGGGTCCACTGAAGCTTTCTTT
d_call: NA
j_call: TRBJ1-1
v_call: TRBV6-2/TRBV6-3
clone_size: few

cdr3_aa: CASSTVGRRETQYF
cdr3_nt: TGTGCCAGCAGCACCGTGGGGCGAAGGGAGACCCAGTACTTC
d_call: NA
j_call: TRBJ2-5
v_call: TRBV21-1
clone_size: NA

cdr3_aa: CASTIQETQYF
cdr3_nt: TGTGCCAGCACTATCCAAGAGACCCAGTACTTC
d_call: NA
j_call: TRBJ2-5
v_call: TRBV2
clone_size: NA

cdr3_aa: CASSFGRGPAYEQYF
cdr3_nt: TGTGCCAGCAGCTTTGGTAGGGGGCCTGCCTACGAGCAGTACTTC
d_call: TRBD1
j_call: TRBJ2-7
v_call: TRBV7-8
clone_size: NA

cdr3_aa: CASRSTGSNTGELFF
cdr3_nt: TGTGCCAGCAGGTCGACAGGGTCGAACACCGGGGAGCTGTTTTTT
d_call: TRBD1
j_call: TRBJ2-2
v_call: TRBV2
clone_size: NA

cdr3_aa: CASSGGGTSSYNEQFF
cdr3_nt: TGTGCCAGCAGCGGGGGGGGCACGAGCTCCTACAATGAGCAGTTCTTC
d_call: TRBD2
j_call: TRBJ2-1
v_call: TRBV25-1
clone_size: many

cdr3_aa: CASSSTGNTEAFF
cdr3_nt: TGTGCCAGTAGTTCTACGGGGAACACTGAAGCTTTCTTT
d_call: NA
j_call: TRBJ1-1
v_call: TRBV19
clone_size: few

cdr3_aa: CASSPLGAGTEAFF
cdr3_nt: TGTGCCAGCAGCCCTCTGGGGGCCGGGACTGAAGCTTTCTTT
d_call: NA
j_call: TRBJ1-1
v_call: TRBV11-1
clone_size: NA

cdr3_aa: CASSLDRAGVNEQFF
cdr3_nt: TGCGCCAGCAGCTTGGATCGAGCGGGAGTAAATGAGCAGTTCTTC
d_call: TRBD2
j_call: TRBJ2-1
v_call: TRBV5-1
clone_size: NA

cdr3_aa: CASSARESVDTQYF
cdr3_nt: TGTGCCAGTAGCGCGCGGGAGAGTGTCGATACGCAGTATTTT
d_call: TRBD2
j_call: TRBJ2-3
v_call: TRBV19
clone_size: once

cdr3_aa: CASSLEGSRRNEQFF
cdr3_nt: TGTGCCAGCAGCTTAGAAGGGAGTAGGCGCAATGAGCAGTTCTTC
d_call: NA
j_call: TRBJ2-1
v_call: TRBV7-6
clone_size: NA

cdr3_aa: CASKDSGLPGRELFF
cdr3_nt: TGTGCCAGCAAGGACTCGGGACTCCCCGGCCGAGAGCTGTTTTTT
d_call: NA
j_call: TRBJ2-2
v_call: TRBV27
clone_size: NA

cdr3_aa: CASSSQSMAGGETQYF
cdr3_nt: TGTGCCAGCAGCTCCCAGAGCATGGCGGGGGGGGAGACCCAGTACTTC
d_call: TRBD2
j_call: TRBJ2-5
v_call: TRBV7-9
clone_size: NA

cdr3_aa: CAWSVTSVKLFF
cdr3_nt: TGTGCCTGGAGTGTAACAAGTGTAAAACTGTTTTTT
d_call: NA
j_call: TRBJ1-4
v_call: TRBV30
clone_size: NA

cdr3_aa: CASNLLGGGYSYNSPLHF
cdr3_nt: TGTGCCAGCAATCTCCTTGGAGGGGGCTACTCCTATAATTCACCCCTCCACTTT
d_call: TRBD1
j_call: TRBJ1-6
v_call: TRBV5-8
clone_size: few

cdr3_aa: CASRGGQEAYYGYTF
cdr3_nt: TGTGCCAGCAGGGGGGGACAGGAAGCCTACTATGGCTACACCTTC
d_call: TRBD1
j_call: TRBJ1-2
v_call: TRBV5-6
clone_size: once

cdr3_aa: CASSLEGGNSPLHF
cdr3_nt: TGCGCCAGCAGCTTGGAAGGGGGCAATTCACCCCTCCACTTT
d_call: TRBD1
j_call: TRBJ1-6
v_call: TRBV5-1
clone_size: NA

cdr3_aa: CASSITGDESEQYF
cdr3_nt: TGTGCCAGCAGTATTACAGGGGACGAGTCCGAGCAGTACTTC
d_call: TRBD1
j_call: TRBJ2-7
v_call: TRBV6-6
clone_size: NA

cdr3_aa: CSAEGGRLNTEAFF
cdr3_nt: TGCAGCGCTGAGGGGGGGAGATTGAACACTGAAGCTTTCTTT
d_call: NA
j_call: TRBJ1-1
v_call: TRBV29-1
clone_size: NA

cdr3_aa: CASSFAGDGELFF
cdr3_nt: TGTGCCAGCAGCTTCGCGGGGGACGGGGAGCTGTTTTTT
d_call: TRBD2
j_call: TRBJ2-2
v_call: TRBV7-2
clone_size: NA

cdr3_aa: CASGFGSGGDGYTF
cdr3_nt: TGTGCTAGTGGTTTCGGAAGTGGGGGGGATGGCTACACCTTC
d_call: NA
j_call: TRBJ1-2
v_call: TRBV12-5
clone_size: NA

cdr3_aa: CASTFGGPEAFF
cdr3_nt: TGTGCCAGCACCTTCGGAGGACCTGAAGCTTTCTTT
d_call: NA
j_call: TRBJ1-1
v_call: TRBV7-2
clone_size: NA

cdr3_aa: CASSEKNSRNEQFF
cdr3_nt: TGTGCCAGCAGTGAAAAGAATTCCAGAAATGAGCAGTTCTTC
d_call: NA
j_call: TRBJ2-1
v_call: TRBV2
clone_size: NA

cdr3_aa: CASSIKQVISGNTIYF
cdr3_nt: TGTGCCAGTAGTATAAAACAGGTGATCTCTGGAAACACCATATATTTT
d_call: NA
j_call: TRBJ1-3
v_call: TRBV19
clone_size: NA

cdr3_aa: CASSLRGSGLVGNEQFF
cdr3_nt: TGTGCCAGCAGCTTAAGGGGTAGCGGTTTGGTGGGTAATGAGCAGTTCTTC
d_call: NA
j_call: TRBJ2-1
v_call: TRBV7-3
clone_size: NA

cdr3_aa: CASSSTGFGGNTIYF
cdr3_nt: TGTGCCAGCAGCTCGACAGGGTTTGGGGGAAACACCATATATTTT
d_call: TRBD1
j_call: TRBJ1-3
v_call: TRBV7-8
clone_size: once

cdr3_aa: CASSDGRVRANEKLFF
cdr3_nt: TGTGCCAGCAGCGACGGGAGGGTGAGGGCTAATGAAAAACTGTTTTTT
d_call: NA
j_call: TRBJ1-4
v_call: TRBV3-1/TRBV3-2
clone_size: NA

cdr3_aa: CASSLVGGPHEQYF
cdr3_nt: TGTGCCAGCAGTTTAGTGGGAGGGCCCCACGAGCAGTACTTC
d_call: TRBD2
j_call: TRBJ2-7
v_call: TRBV27
clone_size: NA

cdr3_aa: CASSQASTYNEQFF
cdr3_nt: TGTGCCAGCAGCCAAGCTAGTACCTACAATGAGCAGTTCTTC
d_call: NA
j_call: TRBJ2-1
v_call: TRBV4-2
clone_size: NA

cdr3_aa: CASGGASQGYGYTF
cdr3_nt: TGTGCCAGCGGGGGGGCTTCCCAGGGCTATGGCTACACCTTC
d_call: NA
j_call: TRBJ1-2
v_call: TRBV5-4
clone_size: NA

cdr3_aa: CASSGGTGGLNTEAFF
cdr3_nt: TGTGCCAGCAGCGGTGGGACAGGGGGTTTGAACACTGAAGCTTTCTTT
d_call: TRBD1
j_call: TRBJ1-1
v_call: TRBV9
clone_size: NA